Listed here are 8 T cell receptor beta chains from one sample, sequenced in a study of identical twins. MiXCR, run by TCRdb on the 5' RACE reads, gives a single entry per CDR3 protein. The sample lists roughly 240,000 distinct CDR3 sequences, around 7.6% seen once, with 5% to 6% in the top ten. These same data were also listed under a study on yellow fever vaccine responses in identical twins.

Sequencing was performed on CD8+ T cells sorted from blood. These receptors all come from a woman aged 18-29 years in good health.

This clonotype was seen a handful of times. The chain links TRBV7-6 to TRBJ2-2; D gene ambiguous. The germline V gene has CDR1 SGHVS and CDR2 FNYEAQ. Deletions cut 3 bases from V and 0 bases from J, with 11 bases between. The CDR3 loop spans 16 amino acids. The CDR3: CASSLAALSNTGELFF. CDR3 sequence (DNA): TGTGCCAGCAGCTTGGCAGCCTTATCGAACACCGGGGAGCTGTTTTTT.

This clonotype came up many times. The V gene is TRBV20-1, the J gene TRBJ1-4; TRBD1 matches at 9 bases. The CDR3 covers 16 residues. Germline V gene data show CDR1 as DFQATT and CDR2 as SNEGSKA (reference sequence). Unmatched junction bases numbered 8, after V lost 0 bases and J lost 6 bases. CDR3 in amino acids: CSARDRTGGSHEKLFF. The DNA of the CDR3 is TGCAGTGCTAGAGATCGAACAGGGGGCTCCCATGAAAAACTGTTTTTT.

This rearrangement joins TRBV28 to TRBJ2-3, with 7 bases lining up with TRBD2. The CDR3 sequence is 14 residues long. The germline V gene encodes CDR1 MDHEN and CDR2 SYDVKM. V lost 2 bases and J lost 4; bases outside the gene matches: 3. CDR3 in DNA: TGTGCCAGCAGTTTAACGACTAGCTCAGATACGCAGTATTTT. The encoded protein is CASSLTTSSDTQYF.

The chain has TRBV11-1 and TRBJ1-5; D is perhaps TRBD1 (5 bases). Trimming stripped 5 bases from V and 0 bases from J, with 20 bases between. CDR3 length: 18 amino acids. Germline V gene lookup returns CDR1 SGHAT and CDR2 FQDESV (reference sequence). CDR3 in amino acids: CASSDDKGLSSSNQPQHF. DNA of the CDR3: TGTGCCAGCAGCGATGACAAGGGACTTTCTTCTAGCAATCAGCCCCAGCATTTT.

This chain connects TRBV18 to TRBJ2-7; D not certain. From germline, CDR1 is KGHSH and CDR2 LQKENI. The CDR3 has 14 residues. Trimming removed 2 bases at V and 0 bases at J, with 8 bases between. The CDR3 sequence is CASSPVGYSYEQYF. The CDR3 DNA sequence: TGTGCCAGCTCACCAGTCGGATACTCCTACGAGCAGTACTTC.

This clonotype was counted many times. The chain recombines TRBV6-1 with TRBJ2-1; tentatively, D is TRBD1 (6 bases). The germline CDR1 and CDR2 sequences are MNHNS and SASEGT. V lost 6 bases and J lost 4, with 10 bases in between. The CDR3 is 13 amino acids. The CDR3 sequence: CASSRGPYNEQFF. The CDR3 region has the DNA TGTGCCAGCAGCAGGGGACCTTACAATGAGCAGTTCTTC.

The gene calls are TRBV29-1 and TRBJ2-7; TRBD2 is a possible D gene (6 bases). Per the germline V gene, CDR1 is SQVTM and CDR2 is ANQGSEA. This CDR3 spans 14 amino acids. The V end lost 0 bases, the J end lost 0 bases, and 9 bases lay between the germline ends. CDR3 in DNA: TGCAGCGTTGAAGAAAGGGACTCCTCCTACGAGCAGTACTTC. Its protein is CSVEERDSSYEQYF.

The rearrangement uses TRBV5-1 and TRBJ2-1; TRBD2 matches at 7 bases. The CDR3 runs 14 residues. V lost 7 bases, J lost 10 bases, and 14 bases stayed unmatched. Germline V gives CDR1 SGHRS, CDR2 YFSETQ. CDR3 in amino acids: CASAPSGPGWEQFF. DNA of the CDR3: TGCGCCAGCGCCCCTAGCGGCCCGGGATGGGAGCAGTTCTTC.